Presented here are 15 T cell receptor beta chains from one specimen sequenced in a study of CD8 T cells in ankylosing spondylitis. Whole-study results and caveats: Blood of patients with ankylosing spondylitis appeared to be characterized by a TCR beta motif of several highly homologous variants.

TCRdb reprocessed the 5' RACE reads via MiXCR and lists one record per CDR3 protein. The table has under 450,000 distinct CDR3 sequences, roughly 15% seen once. Their cognate antigens are unknown. Sequencing was carried out using blood, either unsorted or a sorted T cell fraction (not recorded which). Receptors were obtained from a male donor with ankylosing spondylitis.

This clonotype was counted many times. This chain joins TRBV20-1 and TRBJ2-1; no reliable D call. Deletions cut 3 bases from V and 9 bases from J, with 9 bases between. CDR1 and CDR2 (germline): DFQATT, SNEGSKA (reference sequence). The CDR3 totals 11 residues. The CDR3 sequence is CSASGVSEQFF. In DNA form, the CDR3 reads TGCAGTGCTAGTGGGGTCAGTGAGCAGTTCTTC.

This clonotype was recorded at least ten times. This rearrangement joins TRBV14 to TRBJ2-5; D is uncertain. Trimming left V 6 bases short and J 2 bases short, with 13 bases between. The CDR3 has 14 amino acids. The germline CDR1 and CDR2 sequences are SGHDN and FVKESK. CDR3 nucleotides: TGTGCCAGCAGTGGAGTGGGCAATCAAGAGACCCAGTACTTC. Encoded protein: CASSGVGNQETQYF. The full variable domain, rest sourced from reference TRBV14 and TRBJ2-5, is EAGVTQFPSHSVIEKGQTVTLRCDPISGHDNLYWYRRVMGKEIKFLLHFVKESKQDESGMPNNRFLAERTGGTYSTLKVQPAELEDSGVYFCASSGVGNQETQYFGPGTRLLVL.

V gene TRBV20-1 combines with J gene TRBJ2-3, with 12 bases lining up with TRBD2. The length of the CDR3 is 15 residues. J gave up 4 bases and V 3 bases, and 5 bases lay outside the gene matches. CDR1 and CDR2 (germline): DFQATT, SNEGSKA (reference sequence). CDR3 bases: TGCAGTGCTAGTAGGGCTAGCGGGGGGGCAGATACGCAGTATTTT. Amino acids: CSASRASGGADTQYF.

Written as DNA, the CDR3 is TGTGCCTGGAGGGGGCTCGGGAGTGGGGAGACCCAGTACTTC. Residues: CAWRGLGSGETQYF. The chain couples TRBV30 to TRBJ2-5; possibly TRBD2 for D (6 bases). V was clipped by 3 bases and J by 5 bases, with 16 bases between them. The V gene's germline CDR1 is GTSNPN and CDR2 SVGIG (reference sequence). CDR3 length: 14 residues.

This clonotype was detected a few times. The chain recombines TRBV3-1 with TRBJ2-2, with no clear D. The germline V and J ends were trimmed by 8 bases and 4 bases, with 8 bases remaining between them. Germline values: CDR1 LGHDT, CDR2 YNNKEL (reference sequence). The CDR3 sequence is 12 residues long. Here the CDR3 DNA reads TGTGCCAGCGTGGACCTCACCGGGGAGCTGTTTTTT. Translating it yields CASVDLTGELFF.

This clonotype has more than one count but fewer than ten. The CDR3 DNA reads TGTGCCACCAGCAGAGGGCCAGGGGGTAATGAAAAACTGTTTTTT. This codes for CATSRGPGGNEKLFF. This chain joins TRBV15 and TRBJ1-4, with TRBD1 identical over 7 bases. V shed 1 base and J 4 bases; nucleotides not matched to a gene: 3. Per the germline V gene, CDR1 is LNHNV and CDR2 is YYDKDF (reference sequence). This CDR3 region has 15 residues.

This clonotype was seen a handful of times. The chain has TRBV5-6 and TRBJ2-2; D may be TRBD2 (6 bases). Germline V gene sequence: CDR1 SGHDT, CDR2 YYEEEE. The V end was cut by 2 bases, the J end by 6 bases, with 11 bases between. The CDR3 covers 14 residues. The CDR3 loop reads CASSFPTGAGELFF. Here the CDR3 DNA reads TGTGCCAGCAGCTTCCCGACGGGGGCCGGGGAGCTGTTTTTT.

The chain employs TRBV20-1 and TRBJ2-5; D is possibly TRBD1 (5 bases). Between the trimmed V and J ends, which lost 7 bases and 4 bases, there was a span of 16 bases. Germline-derived CDR1 and CDR2 are DFQATT and SNEGSKA (reference sequence). There are 13 residues in the CDR3. The CDR3 nucleotides read TGCAGTGTTAAAAGCAGGGTCCCAGAGACCCAGTACTTC. It codes for CSVKSRVPETQYF.

V usage is TRBV28 and J usage is TRBJ2-3; TRBD2 agrees at 15 bases. V lost 6 bases and J lost 0; bases outside the gene matches: 10. Per germline, CDR1 MDHEN and CDR2 SYDVKM. The CDR3 runs 19 residues. The CDR3 DNA follows: TGTGCCAGCAGGTCTCCGGGACTAGCGGGAGGTACTAGCACAGATACGCAGTATTTT. Translated, it gives CASRSPGLAGGTSTDTQYF.

This chain uses TRBV29-1 with TRBJ2-5; perhaps TRBD2 as D (6 bases). CDR1 SQVTM and CDR2 ANQGSEA come from the germline V gene. Trimming shortened V by 6 bases and J by 2 bases, and 22 bases separated the two germline ends. The CDR3 is made up of 16 amino acids. DNA for the CDR3: TGCAGCGTCTTCGGGATGCGGACCCGGGGGCAAGAGACCCAGTACTTC. This sequence encodes CSVFGMRTRGQETQYF.

V is TRBV3-1 and J is TRBJ2-5; TRBD2 agrees at 9 bases. The CDR3 totals 16 residues. The germline gives CDR1 LGHDT, CDR2 YNNKEL (reference sequence). V shed 3 bases and J 2 bases; nucleotides not matched to a gene: 7. The CDR3 region is CASSHRPSGTQETQYF. DNA of the CDR3: TGTGCCAGCAGCCACCGGCCTAGCGGGACTCAAGAGACCCAGTACTTC.

This clonotype was detected only a few times. The V call is TRBV20-1, the J call TRBJ1-1; D might be TRBD1 (6 bases). Germline assignment: CDR1 DFQATT and CDR2 SNEGSKA (reference sequence). V was pared by 0 bases and J by 1 base, with 12 bases between. There are 15 residues in the CDR3. CDR3 amino acids: CSAREQGRGNTEAFF. DNA for the CDR3: TGCAGTGCTAGAGAGCAGGGCAGGGGGAACACTGAAGCTTTCTTT.

This clonotype came up a few times. This chain uses TRBV12-3 or TRBV12-4 with TRBJ1-4, with D unclear. The germline V and J ends were trimmed by 3 bases and 8 bases, with 4 bases remaining between them. This CDR3 has 11 amino acids. Written as DNA, the CDR3 is TGTGCCAGCAGTTTTGAGGAAAAACTGTTTTTT. This sequence encodes CASSFEEKLFF.

The rearrangement joins TRBV7-9 to TRBJ2-7; D unclear. The CDR3 length is 12 residues. Germline V lookup: CDR1 SEHNR, CDR2 FQNEAQ (reference sequence). V was trimmed by 4 bases and J by 4 bases, leaving 8 bases between them. The CDR3 here is CASSSVGYEQYF. The CDR3 DNA sequence: TGTGCCAGCAGCTCGGTAGGTTACGAGCAGTACTTC.

In the case of this clonotype: One junction end disagrees with the germline gene, perhaps due to a read error. The chain couples TRBV11-3 to TRBJ2-2, with D perhaps matching TRBD1 (6 bases). In germline, CDR1 is SGHNT, CDR2 YENEEA. The CDR3 has 15 amino acids. This CDR3 reads CAGSLRDKNTGELFF. DNA of the CDR3: TGTGCCGGCAGCCTCCGGGACAAGAACACCGGGGAGCTGTTTTTT.